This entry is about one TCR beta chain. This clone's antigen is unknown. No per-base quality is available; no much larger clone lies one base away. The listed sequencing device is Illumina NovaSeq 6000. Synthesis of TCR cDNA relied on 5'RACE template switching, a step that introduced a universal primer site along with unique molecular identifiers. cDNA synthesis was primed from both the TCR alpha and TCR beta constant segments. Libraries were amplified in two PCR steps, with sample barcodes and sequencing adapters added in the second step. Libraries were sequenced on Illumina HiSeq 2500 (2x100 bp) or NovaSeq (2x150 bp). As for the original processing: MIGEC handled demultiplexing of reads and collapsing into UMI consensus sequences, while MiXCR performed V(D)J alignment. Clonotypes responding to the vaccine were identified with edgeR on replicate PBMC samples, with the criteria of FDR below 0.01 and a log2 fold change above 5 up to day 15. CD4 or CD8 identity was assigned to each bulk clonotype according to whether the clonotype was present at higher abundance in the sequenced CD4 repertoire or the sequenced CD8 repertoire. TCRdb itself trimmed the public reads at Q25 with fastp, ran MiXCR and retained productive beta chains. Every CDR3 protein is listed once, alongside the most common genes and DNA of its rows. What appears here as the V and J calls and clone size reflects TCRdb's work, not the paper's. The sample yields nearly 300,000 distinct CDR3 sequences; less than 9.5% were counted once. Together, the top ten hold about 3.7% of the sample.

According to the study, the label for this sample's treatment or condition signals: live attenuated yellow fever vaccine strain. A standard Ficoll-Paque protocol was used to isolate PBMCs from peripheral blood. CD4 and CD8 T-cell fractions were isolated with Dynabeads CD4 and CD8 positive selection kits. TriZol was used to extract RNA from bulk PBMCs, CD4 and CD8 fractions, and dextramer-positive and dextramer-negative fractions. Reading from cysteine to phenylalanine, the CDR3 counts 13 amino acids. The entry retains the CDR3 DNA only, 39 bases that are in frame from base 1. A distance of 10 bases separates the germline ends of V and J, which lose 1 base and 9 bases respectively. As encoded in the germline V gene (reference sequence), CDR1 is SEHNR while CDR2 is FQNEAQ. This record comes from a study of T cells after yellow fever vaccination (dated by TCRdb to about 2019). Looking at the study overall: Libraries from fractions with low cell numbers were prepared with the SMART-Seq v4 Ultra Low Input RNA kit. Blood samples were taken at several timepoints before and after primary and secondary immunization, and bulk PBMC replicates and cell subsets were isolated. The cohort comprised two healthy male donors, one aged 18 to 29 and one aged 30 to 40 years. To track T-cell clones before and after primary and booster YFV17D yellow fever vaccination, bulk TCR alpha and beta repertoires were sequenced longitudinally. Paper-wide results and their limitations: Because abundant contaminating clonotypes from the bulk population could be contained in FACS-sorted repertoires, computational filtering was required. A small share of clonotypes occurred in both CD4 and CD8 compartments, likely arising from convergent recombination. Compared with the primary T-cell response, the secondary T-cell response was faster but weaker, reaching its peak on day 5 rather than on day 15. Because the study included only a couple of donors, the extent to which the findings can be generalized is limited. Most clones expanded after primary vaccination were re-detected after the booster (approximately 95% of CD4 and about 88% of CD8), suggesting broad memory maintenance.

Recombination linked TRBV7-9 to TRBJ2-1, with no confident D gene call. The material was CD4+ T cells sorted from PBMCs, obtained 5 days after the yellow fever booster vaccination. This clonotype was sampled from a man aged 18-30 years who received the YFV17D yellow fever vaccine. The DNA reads TGTGCCAGCAGCTTAGTATCGGGTGGTGAGCAGTTCTTC. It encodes CASSLVSGGEQFF.